Following are 22 T cell receptor beta chains from one sample sequenced in a study of TIL therapy for anti-PD-1-resistant metastatic lung cancer. This was the immunoSEQ v3 assay. The data were produced by immunoSEQ multiplex PCR, yet TCRdb's version contains in-frame clones alone and is incomplete. This sample yields 55,000 to 65,000 clones, of which around 79% are seen a single time; 1.8% belongs to the top ten. Stated time point: pre-treatment sample, taken before nivolumab and TIL therapy. Sequenced material: blood, taken at baseline. Source of these receptors: a person aged 25-85 years with non-small cell lung cancer.

The V and J genes are TRBV5-1 and TRBJ2-2; 9 bases line up with TRBD1. This CDR3 contains 17 residues. Per germline, CDR1 SGHRS and CDR2 YFSETQ. The ends lost 1 base at V and 3 bases at J; junction bases unmatched: 7. In nucleotides, the CDR3 is TGCGCCAGCAGCTTGAGTCCCGGGACAGGGCACACCGGGGAGCTGTTTTTT. Protein sequence: CASSLSPGTGHTGELFF.

This clone was recorded only once. The gene calls are TRBV28 and TRBJ2-7; D remains unclear. The V gene's germline CDR1 is MDHEN and CDR2 SYDVKM. This CDR3 spans 16 amino acids. Trimming removed 4 bases from V and 0 bases from J, with 16 bases in between. CDR3 DNA: TGTGCCAGCAGTTCCCCCAGTGAGTTATTCTCCTACGAGCAGTACTTC. As protein: CASSSPSELFSYEQYF.

CDR3 DNA: TGTGCCAGCAGCCAACAGGGGGGGGACTCCTACGAGCAGTACTTC. Translation: CASSQQGGDSYEQYF. This chain connects TRBV6-1 to TRBJ2-7; D perhaps matches TRBD1 (8 bases). Germline loops: CDR1 MNHNS, CDR2 SASEGT. The CDR3 length is 15 residues. Trimming left V 6 bases short and J 0 bases short, with 15 bases between.

The gene calls are TRBV28 and TRBJ1-1, with D maybe TRBD1 (5 bases). This CDR3 comprises 15 residues. Trimming removed 5 bases from V and 0 bases from J, with 13 bases in between. Per the germline V gene, CDR1 is MDHEN and CDR2 is SYDVKM. The CDR3 sequence: CASSPPTALNTEAFF. DNA of the CDR3: TGTGCCAGCAGTCCCCCGACAGCGCTGAACACTGAAGCTTTCTTT.

The chain links TRBV6-6 to TRBJ2-2; D gene unclear. This CDR3 spans 14 amino acids. Trimming took 2 bases from V and 0 from J, leaving 4 bases between them. The V gene's germline CDR1 is MNHNY and CDR2 SVGAGI (reference sequence). The CDR3 reads CASSYPANTGELFF. In nucleotides, the CDR3 is TGTGCCAGCAGTTACCCAGCGAACACCGGGGAGCTGTTTTTT.

The chain carries TRBV5-1 and TRBJ2-7; D might be TRBD1 (6 bases). Trimming took 4 bases from V and 9 from J, leaving 17 bases between them. Germline V gene lookup returns CDR1 SGHRS and CDR2 YFSETQ. This CDR3 contains 13 residues. This CDR3 reads CASSPSPQGPQYF. The DNA of the CDR3 is TGCGCCAGCAGCCCCTCACCACAGGGCCCGCAGTACTTC.

The chain carries TRBV4-1 and TRBJ1-6; no reliable D call. The V gene lost 0 bases and the J gene lost 3 bases, with 12 bases spanning the gap. The CDR3 is 17 residues long. The germline gives CDR1 MGHRA, CDR2 YSYEKL. Written as DNA, the CDR3 is TGCGCCAGCAGCCAAGAAGCGCCGGAAAACTATAATTCACCCCTCCACTTT. This sequence encodes CASSQEAPENYNSPLHF.

The chain is built from TRBV29-1 and TRBJ1-2, with 9 nucleotides matching TRBD1. The CDR3 contains 15 residues. CDR1 and CDR2 (germline): SQVTM, ANQGSEA. Trimming removed 4 bases from V and 8 bases from J; junction bases left unmatched: 14. Here the CDR3 reads CSVAPRLQGAKGYTF. The CDR3, as DNA: TGCAGCGTTGCCCCCCGCCTACAGGGGGCGAAAGGCTACACCTTC.

This clone showed up just a few times. The rearrangement joins TRBV9 to TRBJ2-3; D is possibly TRBD1 (6 bases). CDR1 SGDLS and CDR2 YYNGEE come from the germline V gene. V gave up 0 bases and J gave up 1 base, with 9 bases separating them. The CDR3 has 15 residues. CDR3 in DNA: TGTGCCAGCAGCGTAGGTGCAGGGGGCACAGATACGCAGTATTTT. Translation: CASSVGAGGTDTQYF.

V and J are TRBV5-8 and TRBJ1-2; 8 bases map to TRBD1. CDR1 and CDR2 from the germline V gene are SGHTS and YDEGEE. The CDR3 loop spans 14 amino acids. After removal of 2 bases from V and 4 bases from J, the junction contained 4 bases not matched to a gene. The CDR3 region has the DNA TGTGCCAGCAGCTTAACAGGGGGATTCTATGGCTACACCTTC. It is translated as CASSLTGGFYGYTF. Together with reference TRBV5-8 and TRBJ1-2, the CDR3 gives the full variable domain: EAGVTQSPTHLIKTRGQQATLRCSPISGHTSVYWYQQALGLGLQFLLWYDEGEERNRGNFPPRFSGRQFPNYSSELNVNALELEDSALYLCASSLTGGFYGYTFGSGTRLTVV.

J is TRBJ2-5 and V is TRBV29-1, with D possibly TRBD1 on 5 matching bases. Germline V gene data show CDR1 as SQVTM and CDR2 as ANQGSEA. Trimming took off 3 bases at V and 5 bases at J, with 10 bases between the two ends. The CDR3 is 12 amino acids. The CDR3, as DNA: TGCAGCGTTGAGCCCAAGGGGGAGACCCAGTACTTC. It yields the protein CSVEPKGETQYF.

The chain joins TRBV6-1 to TRBJ1-6; TRBD1 is a possible D gene (5 bases). The V and J ends lost 9 bases and 1 base respectively, with 13 bases between them. Germline V gives CDR1 MNHNS, CDR2 SASEGT. This CDR3 has 15 amino acids. The CDR3 DNA reads as TGTGCCAGTATTAATCAGGGATCCTATAATTCACCCCTCCACTTT. Translation gives CASINQGSYNSPLHF.

The chain links TRBV7-8 to TRBJ2-2, with D tentatively TRBD2 (5 bases). This CDR3 region has 18 residues. Trimming removed 4 bases from V and 0 bases from J, with 18 bases in between. From germline, CDR1 is SGHVS and CDR2 FQNEAQ. The CDR3 DNA follows: TGTGCCAGCAGCTCCCGACTGCTCAAGCGGTCGAACACCGGGGAGCTGTTTTTT. This gives the protein CASSSRLLKRSNTGELFF.

The chain joins TRBV5-5 to TRBJ1-1; 12 positions match TRBD1. CDR1 SGHKS and CDR2 YYEKEE come from the germline V gene (reference sequence). The CDR3 has 18 amino acids. J was trimmed by 6 bases and V by 0 bases; bases with no gene match: 12. CDR3 bases: TGTGCCAGCAGCTTGGGGATCGGGACAGGGGGCGTTTGGGCTGAAGCTTTCTTT. Encoded protein: CASSLGIGTGGVWAEAFF.

The gene calls are TRBV5-4 and TRBJ2-7; D is uncertain. In germline, CDR1 is SGHNT, CDR2 YYREEE (reference sequence). The CDR3 extends over 13 amino acids. Trimming left V 0 bases short and J 6 bases short, with 10 bases between. Here the CDR3 DNA reads TGTGCCAGCAGCTTGGCTGGGAATGCCGAGCAGTACTTC. It yields the protein CASSLAGNAEQYF.

This clone was detected a few times. The V and J genes are TRBV6-6 and TRBJ1-1; no firm D call. CDR3 length equals 13 residues. CDR1 and CDR2 (germline): MNHNY, SVGAGI (reference sequence). Between the trimmed V and J ends, which lost 5 bases and 3 bases, there was a span of 10 bases. The CDR3 DNA reads as TGTGCCAGCAGTCCGACACCCGACACTGAAGCTTTCTTT. Translation: CASSPTPDTEAFF.

This clone was seen a few times. V and J are TRBV6-5 and TRBJ1-5; no clear D gene. CDR1 and CDR2 (germline): MNHEY, SVGAGI. The V gene lost 0 bases and the J gene lost 6 bases, with 9 bases spanning the gap. The CDR3 has 14 amino acids. The CDR3 sequence is CASSYSRGGQPQHF. The CDR3 DNA reads as TGTGCCAGCAGTTACTCGCGCGGAGGTCAGCCCCAGCATTTT.

The CDR3 nucleotides read TGTGCCAGCGGAGTGGGGGCCTACGAGCAGTACTTC. Translated: CASGVGAYEQYF. The V gene is TRBV2, the J gene TRBJ2-7; D may correspond to TRBD1 or TRBD2 (5 bases each). The V end was cut by 8 bases, the J end by 2 bases, with 10 bases between. The CDR3 runs 12 residues. In germline, CDR1 is SNHLY, CDR2 FYNNEI.

Concerning this clone: Other DNA sequences in the sample encode the same CDR3. The V gene is TRBV7-9, the J gene TRBJ2-3; 11 nucleotides agree with TRBD2. The CDR3 totals 15 residues. Germline-derived CDR1 and CDR2 are SEHNR and FQNEAQ (reference sequence). Trimming took 5 bases from V and 3 from J; bases not matched to a gene: 4. This CDR3 is CASSLTSGGTDTQYF. For the CDR3, the DNA is TGTGCCAGCAGCCTCACTAGCGGGGGAACAGATACGCAGTATTTT.

The chain employs TRBV19 and TRBJ2-1; D gene unclear. This CDR3 is 15 amino acids long. Germline CDR1 is LNHDA and CDR2 is SQIVND (reference sequence). V was clipped by 2 bases and J by 0 bases, with 8 bases between them. CDR3 amino acids: CASSISVYSYNEQFF. In DNA, the CDR3 is TGTGCCAGTAGTATATCAGTATACTCCTACAATGAGCAGTTCTTC.

The chain is built from TRBV7-3 and TRBJ2-1; D is unclear. Per the germline V gene, CDR1 is SGHTA and CDR2 is FQGTGA. This CDR3 region has 15 residues. Trimming took 5 bases from V and 0 from J, leaving 11 bases between them. The CDR3 bases are TGTGCCAGCAGCCTTACATTAAGCTCCTACAATGAGCAGTTCTTC. Protein product: CASSLTLSSYNEQFF.

This rearrangement joins TRBV18 to TRBJ2-7; D not resolved. This CDR3 is 14 amino acids long. Germline assignment: CDR1 KGHSH and CDR2 LQKENI. Trimming pared 5 bases from V and 3 bases from J, leaving 14 bases between. CDR3 coding DNA: TGTGCCAGCTCAAGCGCCTATACGGACTACGAGCAGTACTTC. Residues: CASSSAYTDYEQYF.